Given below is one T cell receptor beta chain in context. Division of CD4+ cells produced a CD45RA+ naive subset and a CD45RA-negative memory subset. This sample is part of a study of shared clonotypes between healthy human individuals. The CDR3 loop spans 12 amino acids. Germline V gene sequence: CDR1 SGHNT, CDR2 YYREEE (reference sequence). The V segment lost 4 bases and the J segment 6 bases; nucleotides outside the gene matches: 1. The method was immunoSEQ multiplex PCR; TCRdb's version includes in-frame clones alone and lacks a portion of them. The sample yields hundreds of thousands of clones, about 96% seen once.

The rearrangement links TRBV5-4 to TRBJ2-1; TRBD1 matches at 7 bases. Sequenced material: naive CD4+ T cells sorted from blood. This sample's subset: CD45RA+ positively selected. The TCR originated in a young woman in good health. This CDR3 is CASSRTGNEQFF. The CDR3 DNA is TGTGCCAGCAGCCGGACAGGCAATGAGCAGTTCTTC.